This entry is about one T cell receptor beta chain. Its target is unknown. The data are from a study of OX40 agonist ivuxolimab in advanced cancers. Produced via immunoSEQ multiplex PCR; TCRdb's table is partial and in-frame only. The table has tens of thousands of clones, 94% seen once. Study observations and caveats: Researchers report that CD8+ T cells had, on average, more expanded clones than CD4+.

The sequence derives from an adult with an advanced solid tumor such as melanoma, head and neck, liver or kidney cancer. The sample was CD4+ or CD8+ T cells sorted from blood, taken in a trial of the OX40 agonist ivuxolimab.

The CDR3 nucleotides are TGTGCCAGCAGCTTAGCGGAGGGGGCGGGACTAGCATTCGAGCAGTTCTTC. It encodes CASSLAEGAGLAFEQFF. This chain connects TRBV7-6 to TRBJ2-1, with TRBD2 matching 9 bases. The CDR3 is 17 residues long. Losses at the gene ends were 0 bases for V and 10 bases for J; bases not matched to a gene: 13. Germline loops: CDR1 SGHVS, CDR2 FNYEAQ.